The entry below gives a single T cell receptor beta chain sequence along with its context. The target antigen is unknown. Per sample, no less than 6 micrograms of total RNA were extracted. This sample was included in a study of blood T cells in healthy people across ages. Background on the study: Template switching recovered approximately one barcoded beta molecule for every two T cells.

Notes on the study in general: Per-million-T-cell TCR beta diversity fell roughly linearly with age.

Combining a sample-barcoded 5' primer with a J-beta primer mix, a second PCR ran for 7 to 11 cycles. One entry per CDR3 protein, called by TCRdb with MiXCR from the 5' RACE reads. The sample consists of about 1.1 million distinct CDR3 sequences, roughly two fifths of them appearing once. Trimming removed 1 base from V and 6 bases from J, with 9 bases in between. CDR3 length equals 13 residues. The TCR originated in a man aged 18 to 29 in good health. Specimen: blood. The gene calls are TRBV12-3 or TRBV12-4 and TRBJ1-1; no firm D call. The CDR3: CASSLVSRPEAFF. CDR3 nucleotides: TGTGCCAGCAGTTTAGTTTCGCGTCCTGAAGCTTTCTTT.